Listed here are 3 T cell receptor beta chains from one sample, sequenced in a study of T cell repertoires in cytomegalovirus infection. TCRdb re-derived calls from the reads in MiXCR, one entry per CDR3 protein. The sample lists 450,000 to 550,000 distinct CDR3 sequences, 16% occurring once. Material: CD8+ T cells from PBMCs. These receptors all stem from a human donor in good health (CMV status not recorded). Some clones in this sample may be carry-over from other donors' samples.

This clonotype was recorded many times. The V call is TRBV7-8, the J call TRBJ2-3; 10 bases align to TRBD2. The CDR3 is 16 amino acids. Germline V lookup: CDR1 SGHVS, CDR2 FQNEAQ. With 0 bases clipped from V and 5 bases from J, the junction kept 5 bases outside the gene matches. The DNA of the CDR3 is TGTGCCAGCAGCTTAGCCACCGGGACTAGCGAAGATACGCAGTATTTT. Protein product: CASSLATGTSEDTQYF.

This clonotype was counted at least ten times. This chain joins TRBV28 and TRBJ1-2; no clear D gene. The V end lost 6 bases, the J end lost 8 bases, and 22 bases lay between the germline ends. The CDR3 spans 15 residues. The germline CDR1 and CDR2 sequences are MDHEN and SYDVKM. The CDR3 loop reads CASSTIGRFVGGYTF. CDR3 DNA: TGTGCCAGCAGCACCATTGGGAGATTTGTCGGGGGCTACACCTTC.

This clonotype appeared a few times. In DNA form, the CDR3 reads TGTGCCAGCAGCACTAACAGGAATCAGCCCCAGCATTTT. It is translated as CASSTNRNQPQHF. The J gene is TRBJ1-5, the V gene TRBV7-9; tentatively, D is TRBD1 (5 bases). The length of the CDR3 is 13 residues. Trimming removed 5 bases at V and 4 bases at J, with 9 bases between. Germline assignment: CDR1 SEHNR and CDR2 FQNEAQ (reference sequence).